This T cell receptor (beta chain) appears in the sequencing data of a study of response to subunit inactivated influenza vaccine. Study results and caveats: T cells newly recruited by each seasonal influenza vaccination are few, the authors suggested.

This clonotype was counted a few times. Antigen specificity is unknown. TCRdb reprocessed the RT-PCR reads with MiXCR, giving one entry per CDR3 protein. The data show hundreds of thousands of distinct CDR3 sequences, roughly 12% seen once. V lost 3 bases and J lost 3, with 15 bases in between. The CDR3 runs to 15 residues. Germline lookup yields CDR1 LGHDT and CDR2 YNNKEL (reference sequence). The TCR originated in a man aged 45 to 65 who received an inactivated influenza vaccine. The rearrangement uses TRBV3-1 and TRBJ2-7, with a possible D match to TRBD1 (6 bases). The sample in question was PBMCs from blood, obtained on the day of vaccination. In nucleotides, the CDR3 is TGTGCCAGCAGCCAGTACAGGGATTTGTTCTACGAGCAGTACTTC. It yields the protein CASSQYRDLFYEQYF.